A single sample is the source of the 30 T cell receptor beta chains below, sequenced in a study of T cells generated in artificial thymic organoids (dated by TCRdb to the late 2010s). Receptor amplification or capture employed 5' RACE. Sequencing relied on an Illumina MiSeq. TCRalpha and TCRbeta libraries were amplified separately by semi-nested PCR with Advantage 2 and reverse primers in the TRAC or TRBC constant regions. The public reads were reprocessed in TCRdb via fastp at Q25 and MiXCR, keeping in-frame beta chains. Rows with a matching CDR3 protein are joined into one entry that keeps the most common DNA and genes. In all, the sample holds 5,600 or so distinct CDR3 sequences, and about 32% of those were seen once. The ten largest clones represent 2.4% of the sample. Material: naive CD8+ T cells from blood. Read against the paper, the sample's cell subset or site label means: CD3+TCRalphabeta+CD8SP T cells; for blood, CD45RO-CCR7+ naive CD8+ T cells. All receptors come from a human donor who gave cord blood stem cells for thymic organoid culture, a cardiac surgery patient who gave postnatal thymus, or a blood donor (not recorded which).

This chain uses TRBV2 with TRBJ2-4; no clear D gene. Trimming cost V 5 bases and J 0 bases, with 11 bases left between them. This CDR3 is built from 15 residues. CDR1 is SNHLY, CDR2 FYNNEI, per germline. CDR3 sequence: CASSPSILAKNIQYF. Written as DNA, the CDR3 is TGTGCCAGCAGTCCAAGCATACTAGCCAAAAACATTCAGTACTTC.

This clonotype is medium-sized (0.01 to 0.1%) within its sample. The chain employs TRBV7-9 and TRBJ2-3; no firm D call. Germline V gene data show CDR1 as SEHNR and CDR2 as FQNEAQ (reference sequence). This CDR3 contains 14 residues. V lost 1 base, J lost 4 bases, and 9 bases lay in between. The CDR3 region is CASSLVGSSDTQYF. In nucleotides, the CDR3 is TGTGCCAGCAGCTTAGTTGGTTCCTCAGATACGCAGTATTTT.

In this sample, this clonotype is medium-sized. The chain employs TRBV7-3 and TRBJ2-3, with no clear D. From germline, CDR1 is SGHTA and CDR2 FQGTGA. The CDR3 contains 13 residues. Trimming took 2 bases from V and 4 from J, leaving 7 bases between them. CDR3 nucleotide sequence: TGTGCCAGCAGCTTAGGGCCCCCAGATACGCAGTATTTT. Its translation: CASSLGPPDTQYF.

The sample holds a few counts of this clonotype. The rearrangement links TRBV11-2 to TRBJ2-1; TRBD2 matches at 10 bases. Losses at the gene ends were 1 base for V and 6 bases for J; bases not matched to a gene: 3. Germline CDR1 and CDR2: SGHAT and FQNNGV. This CDR3 comprises 15 residues. CDR3 loop: CASSLGLAGGNEQFF. The CDR3, as DNA: TGTGCCAGCAGCTTAGGTTTAGCGGGGGGCAATGAGCAGTTCTTC. Combining the CDR3 with reference TRBV11-2 and TRBJ2-1 gives the whole variable domain EAGVAQSPRYKIIEKRQSVAFWCNPISGHATLYWYQQILGQGPKLLIQFQNNGVVDDSQLPKDRFSAERLKGVDSTLKIQPAKLEDSAVYLCASSLGLAGGNEQFFGPGTRLTVL.

The V call is TRBV19, the J call TRBJ1-5; D gene ambiguous. The CDR3 spans 12 residues. CDR1 is LNHDA, CDR2 SQIVND, per germline (reference sequence). Trimming pared 11 bases from V and 2 bases from J, leaving 10 bases between. CDR3 residues: CASGRGNQPQHF. The CDR3 DNA follows: TGTGCCTCCGGACGAGGCAATCAGCCCCAGCATTTT.

The genes are TRBV27 and TRBJ1-2; unclear D gene. Germline CDR1 and CDR2: MNHEY and SMNVEV (reference sequence). The CDR3 extends over 11 amino acids. With 10 bases removed from V and 4 bases from J, the gap between germline ends came to 10 bases. This CDR3 is CATWAPYGYTF. CDR3 in DNA: TGTGCCACCTGGGCCCCCTATGGCTACACCTTC.

The V call is TRBV4-2, the J call TRBJ2-2; unclear D gene. The CDR3 loop spans 17 amino acids. Trimming shortened V by 8 bases and J by 0 bases, and 19 bases separated the two germline ends. CDR1 is LGHNA, CDR2 YNFKEQ, per germline. CDR3 sequence reads: CASGPTDWLPNTGELFF. The CDR3 bases are TGTGCCAGCGGCCCCACCGACTGGCTCCCGAACACCGGGGAGCTGTTTTTT.

This clonotype turned up a few times. The CDR3 coding sequence is TGTGCCAGCAGCTTTCAAGCGGGGGGGCGGGGAGATACGCAGTATTTT. This codes for CASSFQAGGRGDTQYF. The V gene is TRBV7-6, the J gene TRBJ2-3; 10 bases fit TRBD2. This CDR3 region has 16 residues. V lost 3 bases and J lost 5; bases outside the gene matches: 8. Germline CDR1 reads SGHVS; CDR2 reads FNYEAQ.

The chain joins TRBV4-1 to TRBJ2-2; 7 nucleotides match TRBD2. J lost 1 base, V lost 0 bases, and 5 bases had no gene match. Per the germline V gene, CDR1 is MGHRA and CDR2 is YSYEKL. This CDR3 spans 17 amino acids. The CDR3 DNA reads as TGCGCCAGCAGCCAAGATGCCAGCGGGAAGAACACCGGGGAGCTGTTTTTT. Protein: CASSQDASGKNTGELFF.

This sequence joins TRBV1 and TRBJ2-1. TRBV1 is listed as a pseudogene. This CDR3 is built from 12 residues. The CDR3 DNA reads as TGCGCCAGCAGCCACGGCGACCTTGAGCAGTTCTTC. This sequence encodes CASSHGDLEQFF.

A few counts support this clonotype. The rearrangement uses TRBV6-5 and TRBJ1-6, with D possibly TRBD1 on 5 matching bases. CDR3 size: 15 residues. The V end was cut by 0 bases, the J end by 3 bases, with 6 bases between. CDR1 and CDR2 (germline): MNHEY, SVGAGI. CDR3 protein: CASSYSGDYNSPLHF. The CDR3 nucleotides read TGTGCCAGCAGTTACTCGGGGGACTATAATTCACCCCTCCACTTT.

By its share, this clonotype is medium-sized. J is TRBJ2-7 and V is TRBV4-1; TRBD2 matches 10 bases. V was pared by 2 bases and J by 3 bases, with 4 bases of the junction left unmatched. Germline assignment: CDR1 MGHRA and CDR2 YSYEKL. This CDR3 comprises 15 residues. CDR3 bases: TGCGCCAGCAGCCAACTAGCGGGAGTGTTCTACGAGCAGTACTTC. Protein product: CASSQLAGVFYEQYF.

The table lists this clonotype with a few counts. The V gene is TRBV6-5, the J gene TRBJ2-7; D is uncertain. Trimming pared 0 bases from V and 4 bases from J, leaving 7 bases between. Germline CDR1 is MNHEY and CDR2 is SVGAGI. CDR3 length equals 13 residues. CDR3 residues: CASSYSNVYEQYF. In DNA, the CDR3 is TGTGCCAGCAGTTACTCGAACGTGTACGAGCAGTACTTC.

The rearrangement joins TRBV11-2 to TRBJ2-7; D tentatively reads TRBD1 or TRBD2 (5 bases each). CDR3 size: 14 residues. Germline CDR1 SGHAT, CDR2 FQNNGV. V shed 1 base and J shed 4 bases, with 11 bases lying between them. This chain's CDR3 is CASSLVGTDYEQYF. The CDR3 coding sequence is TGTGCCAGCAGCTTAGTTGGGACCGATTACGAGCAGTACTTC.

The genes are TRBV11-2 and TRBJ2-7; TRBD2 matches 8 bases. V dropped 2 bases and J dropped 4; count of bases not matched to a gene: 4. CDR1 and CDR2 from the germline V gene are SGHAT and FQNNGV. The CDR3 totals 14 residues. CDR3 DNA: TGTGCCAGCAGCTTATTCAGCGGGAGTTACGAGCAGTACTTC. This encodes CASSLFSGSYEQYF.

The genes are TRBV28 and TRBJ2-3; no reliable D call. CDR1 is MDHEN and CDR2 is SYDVKM in the germline V gene. V was cut by 3 bases and J by 1 base, with 8 bases left in between. The CDR3 loop spans 14 amino acids. CDR3 protein: CASSFPRRTDTQYF. The CDR3 region has the DNA TGTGCCAGCAGTTTCCCCAGACGCACAGATACGCAGTATTTT.

The chain has TRBV7-9 and TRBJ2-1; 9 bases match TRBD1. Germline assignment: CDR1 SEHNR and CDR2 FQNEAQ (reference sequence). The length of the CDR3 is 16 residues. The V and J ends lost 1 base and 4 bases, in that order; junction bases with no gene match: 5. CDR3 region: CASSLGGQGRYNEQFF. CDR3 DNA sequence: TGTGCCAGCAGCTTAGGGGGACAGGGTCGGTACAATGAGCAGTTCTTC.

Regarding this clonotype: A clone one base away is much larger, so this may be a read error. This chain joins TRBV27 and TRBJ2-2, with D perhaps matching TRBD2 (5 bases). The CDR3 contains 16 residues. Germline CDR1 reads MNHEY; CDR2 reads SMNVEV (reference sequence). CDR3 DNA sequence: TGTGTCAGCAGTCCACTAGACTATCTCAGCACCGGGGAGCTGTTTTTT. It codes for CVSSPLDYLSTGELFF.

This clonotype was counted a single time. This may be a read error: a much more frequent sequence differs by one nucleotide. The V and J genes are TRBV7-9 and TRBJ2-3; tentative D call: TRBD2 (6 bases). This CDR3 is 15 amino acids long. Per the germline V gene, CDR1 is SEHNR and CDR2 is FQNEAQ (reference sequence). Trimming removed 5 bases from V and 0 bases from J, with 12 bases in between. CDR3 coding DNA: TGTGCCAGCAGCCCTGAGGAGGGGAGCACAGATACGCAGTATTTT. Protein product: CASSPEEGSTDTQYF.

The rearrangement joins TRBV15 to TRBJ2-7; TRBD2 might be the D (6 bases). V lost 5 bases and J lost 6, with 20 bases in between. This CDR3 is 15 amino acids long. Germline V gives CDR1 LNHNV, CDR2 YYDKDF (reference sequence). The CDR3 spells CATSGKRLGYSEQYF. Written as DNA, the CDR3 is TGTGCCACCAGCGGGAAGCGACTAGGTTACTCCGAGCAGTACTTC.

For this clonotype: One end of the junction varies from germline; a read error may be responsible. The J gene is TRBJ2-7, the V gene TRBV5-1; D might be TRBD1 (6 bases). The CDR3 consists of 14 residues. Germline V gene lookup returns CDR1 SGHRS and CDR2 YFSETQ. CDR3 sequence: CAGSLPDRTYEQYF. The CDR3 bases are TGCGCCGGCAGTTTGCCAGACAGGACCTACGAGCAGTACTTC.

This clonotype was found once. This sequence joins TRBV29-1 and TRBJ2-1, with D tentatively TRBD2 (6 bases). Looked up from germline, CDR1 is SQVTM and CDR2 is ANQGSEA. V gave up 0 bases and J gave up 6 bases, with 15 bases separating them. This CDR3 has 15 residues. Written as DNA, the CDR3 is TGCAGCGTTGAAGAGGAGGCGGGACTCCCCAATGAGCAGTTCTTC. Amino acid sequence: CSVEEEAGLPNEQFF.

This clonotype has just a few counts. The gene calls are TRBV7-9 and TRBJ2-2; D assignment may be TRBD1 or TRBD2 (5 bases each). Germline-derived CDR1 and CDR2 are SEHNR and FQNEAQ (reference sequence). CDR3 length: 16 amino acids. Between the trimmed V and J ends, which lost 3 bases and 4 bases, there was a span of 15 bases. The CDR3 bases are TGTGCCAGCAGCTTGTCAGGGAGTGGCGGCACCGGGGAGCTGTTTTTT. Its translation: CASSLSGSGGTGELFF.

This clonotype was seen a handful of times. The chain recombines TRBV5-8 with TRBJ1-1; TRBD1 agrees at 7 bases. The CDR3 has 17 amino acids. Unmatched junction bases numbered 11, after V lost 0 bases and J lost 3 bases. Per germline, CDR1 SGHTS and CDR2 YDEGEE. As DNA, the CDR3 is TGTGCCAGCAGCTTGGGCCAGGGGGTACCGGATGACACTGAAGCTTTCTTT. It is translated as CASSLGQGVPDDTEAFF. Full variable domain (remainder filled in from reference TRBV5-8 and TRBJ1-1): EAGVTQSPTHLIKTRGQQATLRCSPISGHTSVYWYQQALGLGLQFLLWYDEGEERNRGNFPPRFSGRQFPNYSSELNVNALELEDSALYLCASSLGQGVPDDTEAFFGQGTRLTVV.

This clonotype is deemed medium-sized. V is TRBV7-2 and J is TRBJ2-1; D perhaps matches TRBD2 (5 bases). The CDR3 is made up of 13 amino acids. The ends were cut back, 4 bases at V and 9 bases at J, with 13 bases in the middle. In germline, CDR1 is SGHTA, CDR2 FQGNSA. CDR3 coding DNA: TGTGCCAGCAGCTCCCTAGCCCTGGGTGAGCAGTTCTTC. It is translated as CASSSLALGEQFF.

The table lists this clonotype with a few counts. A single base separates this from a much larger clone, so it may be a read error. V gene TRBV4-1 combines with J gene TRBJ1-6; D gene ambiguous. The V gene lost 0 bases and the J gene lost 9 bases, with 15 bases spanning the gap. Germline V CDR1 and CDR2: MGHRA, YSYEKL. The CDR3 covers 16 residues. CDR3 sequence reads: CASSQESIPSRSPLHF. The CDR3 DNA follows: TGCGCCAGCAGCCAAGAGTCAATCCCTTCTCGTTCACCCCTCCACTTT.

As regards this clonotype: One end of the junction is discordant with germline, which a read error may explain. The chain links TRBV9 to TRBJ2-5, with D possibly being TRBD2 (6 bases). CDR3 length equals 15 residues. Per germline, CDR1 SGDLS and CDR2 YYNGEE. DNA for the CDR3: TGTGCCAGCAGCCCGGGACTGGGACCCCAAGAGGCCCAGTACTTC. Protein: CASSPGLGPQEAQYF.

By sample fraction, this clonotype is medium-sized. The rearrangement joins TRBV24-1 to TRBJ2-2, with 13 bases matching TRBD2. J gave up 2 bases and V 4 bases, and 3 bases lay outside the gene matches. CDR1 and CDR2 from the germline V gene are KGHDR and SFDVKD. This CDR3 contains 17 residues. In DNA, the CDR3 is TGTGCCACCAGTGACCGGGGACTAGCGGGAAACACCGGGGAGCTGTTTTTT. It encodes CATSDRGLAGNTGELFF.

This chain connects TRBV4-2 to TRBJ2-7; no clear D. Trimming left V 0 bases short and J 6 bases short, with 21 bases between. The CDR3 loop spans 17 amino acids. CDR1 is LGHNA and CDR2 is YNFKEQ in the germline V gene. This CDR3 reads CASSQDEDFTGPLEQYF. The CDR3 DNA reads as TGTGCCAGCAGCCAAGACGAGGATTTCACGGGTCCCCTCGAGCAGTACTTC.

A note on this clonotype: A read error is possible here, since a much larger clone lies one base away. It is likely a read error, because the conserved phenylalanine at the end of the CDR3 is missing. The chain joins TRBV7-8 to TRBJ2-1; 7 positions match TRBD2. This CDR3 is built from 18 residues. Germline V gene sequence: CDR1 SGHVS, CDR2 FQNEAQ. The V and J ends lost 1 base and 2 bases, in that order; junction bases with no gene match: 11. CDR3 nucleotide sequence: TGTGCCAGCAGCTTAGGTGGTGGCGGGAGCACCGCCTACAATGAGCAGTTCTCC. Its protein is CASSLGGGGSTAYNEQFS.